Here is one T cell receptor beta chain with its context. Its antigen remains unidentified. This sample is part of a study of cytomegalovirus exposure and HLA in healthy donors. General study results and limits: Later analysis indicated greater clonal expansion among HLA-associated TCR beta chains than among equally common other chains. High specificity and sensitivity for cytomegalovirus status were reported for the classifier. Productive rates of about 87% or about 30% were seen for most TCR beta V segments in an earlier analysis.

60 Vbeta and 13 Jbeta primers were used in PCR. Original methodology: An analysis that came later counted tens of millions of unique TCR beta chains, around 12 million shared. The data were produced by immunoSEQ multiplex PCR, yet TCRdb's version contains in-frame clones alone and is incomplete. Clonal size and the V and J genes are those of that table, whereas D and trimming came from the DNA. The table for this sample gives some 140,000 clones. Germline V gene lookup returns CDR1 MGHRA and CDR2 YSYEKL. This CDR3 is built from 15 residues. With 5 bases removed from V and 0 bases from J, the gap between germline ends came to 12 bases.

This chain joins TRBV4-1 and TRBJ2-3; a possible D gene is TRBD2 (5 bases). Input material: PBMCs. This TCR was recovered from a woman between 40 and 55 years old in good health and CMV-seronegative. The CDR3 is CASSSRLTSTDTQYF. The CDR3 DNA sequence: TGCGCCAGCAGCTCCCGACTAACTAGCACAGATACGCAGTATTTT.